This passage covers 7 T cell receptor beta chains from one sample sequenced in a study of cytomegalovirus exposure and HLA in healthy donors. PCR employed 60 Vbeta and 13 Jbeta primers. Using immunoSEQ multiplex PCR, the repertoire was profiled, and TCRdb retains in-frame clones only, with some absent. The sample yields about 190,000 clones, 70% to 75% seen once. The source material was PBMCs. Source of these receptors: a man aged 25-45 years in good health and CMV-seropositive.

The V gene is TRBV7-3, the J gene TRBJ2-5, with a weak D call TRBD1 (5 bases). Germline V gene lookup returns CDR1 SGHTA and CDR2 FQGTGA. There are 15 residues in the CDR3. V gave up 1 base and J gave up 1 base, with 10 bases separating them. The CDR3 here is CASSLNQGGQETQYF. The CDR3 nucleotides read TGTGCCAGCAGCTTAAACCAGGGCGGCCAAGAGACCCAGTACTTC.

This rearrangement joins TRBV4-3 to TRBJ2-7; D remains unclear. V gave up 0 bases and J gave up 4 bases, with 16 bases separating them. Germline CDR1 reads LGHNA; CDR2 reads YSLEER. There are 16 residues in the CDR3. The CDR3 DNA is TGCGCCAGCAGCCAAGATGAACAGCAGATACCTTACGAGCAGTACTTC. It specifies CASSQDEQQIPYEQYF.

The V call is TRBV7-2, the J call TRBJ2-7; TRBD2 aligns across 8 bases. V trimming: 5 bases; J trimming: 1 base; junction bases outside the gene matches: 10. The CDR3 spans 16 residues. Germline assignment: CDR1 SGHTA and CDR2 FQGNSA. CDR3 in amino acids: CASSPAWASGSYEQYF. The CDR3, as DNA: TGTGCCAGCAGCCCCGCCTGGGCTAGCGGGTCCTACGAGCAGTACTTC. The whole variable domain, filled in from reference TRBV7-2 and TRBJ2-7, reads GAGVSQSPSNKVTEKGKDVELRCDPISGHTALYWYRQSLGQGLEFLIYFQGNSAPDKSGLPSDRFSAERTGGSVSTLTIQRTQQEDSAVYLCASSPAWASGSYEQYFGPGTRLTVT.

A few counts support this clone. The gene calls are TRBV11-2 and TRBJ2-3; 13 positions agree with TRBD2. The CDR3 sequence is 18 residues long. Germline-derived CDR1 and CDR2 are SGHAT and FQNNGV. V shed 5 bases and J 2 bases; nucleotides not matched to a gene: 10. This CDR3 is CASSGGLAGFLNTDTQYF. Here the CDR3 DNA reads TGTGCCAGCAGCGGGGGACTAGCGGGATTTCTCAACACAGATACGCAGTATTTT.

A single count supports this clone. This chain joins TRBV30 and TRBJ1-2; TRBD1 is a possible D gene (6 bases). Germline CDR1 is GTSNPN and CDR2 is SVGIG (reference sequence). Deletions cut 3 bases from V and 3 bases from J, with 38 bases between. This CDR3 spans 22 amino acids. The CDR3 DNA reads as TGTGCCTGGAGATTTGTAACTCCACACCCCACGCGCCAGGGGCCAAAGGACTATGGCTACACCTTC. This codes for CAWRFVTPHPTRQGPKDYGYTF.

The J gene is TRBJ2-5, the V gene TRBV27, with 7 nucleotides matching TRBD2. This CDR3 spans 15 amino acids. The V and J ends lost 3 bases and 5 bases, in that order; junction bases with no gene match: 9. From germline, CDR1 is MNHEY and CDR2 SMNVEV (reference sequence). The CDR3 spells CASSFLGGARETQYF. The CDR3 bases are TGTGCCAGCAGTTTCCTGGGAGGGGCCCGGGAGACCCAGTACTTC.

The chain combines TRBV27 with TRBJ1-4, with D perhaps TRBD1 (6 bases). Germline V gene sequence: CDR1 MNHEY, CDR2 SMNVEV (reference sequence). Between the trimmed V and J ends, which lost 7 bases and 10 bases, there was a span of 22 bases. CDR3 length equals 15 residues. CDR3 nucleotides: TGTGCCAGCAAAGAAGATCCAGGGGCTTTTCGAAAACTGTTTTTT. Translation gives CASKEDPGAFRKLFF.